These 5 T cell receptor beta chains originate from one sample sequenced in a study of control samples from healthy donors and cancer patients. TCRdb keeps only in-frame clones here, not all; method: immunoSEQ multiplex PCR. The sample holds roughly 80,000 clones, roughly nine tenths seen once. The sequenced sample was blood. Receptor source: a man aged 50-60 years in good health.

This clone appeared once. This sequence joins TRBV7-9 and TRBJ1-3; 8 bases line up with TRBD1. V shed 5 bases and J 0 bases; nucleotides not matched to a gene: 12. Germline V gene sequence: CDR1 SEHNR, CDR2 FQNEAQ (reference sequence). The length of the CDR3 is 18 residues. The CDR3 DNA reads TGTGCCAGCAGCCTCGGACAGGGAAGGGGTCCCTCTGGAAACACCATATATTTT. Amino acid sequence: CASSLGQGRGPSGNTIYF.

The chain combines TRBV5-1 with TRBJ2-2; TRBD2 agrees at 8 bases. V lost 5 bases and J lost 1; bases outside the gene matches: 4. The germline V gene encodes CDR1 SGHRS and CDR2 YFSETQ. The CDR3 consists of 15 residues. The CDR3 nucleotides are TGCGCCAGCAGACCCGCGGGGGGGAACACCGGGGAGCTGTTTTTT. Its protein is CASRPAGGNTGELFF.

CDR3 sequence: CASSGDRLTNEKLFF. The DNA of the CDR3 is TGTGCCAGCAGTGGAGACAGGCTAACTAATGAAAAACTGTTTTTT. This chain connects TRBV2 to TRBJ1-4, with a weak D call TRBD1 (6 bases). Germline CDR1 reads SNHLY; CDR2 reads FYNNEI. With 4 bases removed from V and 1 base from J, the gap between germline ends came to 10 bases. The CDR3 has 15 amino acids.

On this clone: Distinct nucleotide sequences in the sample also encode this CDR3. The rearrangement links TRBV9 to TRBJ2-3; D not resolved. Between the trimmed V and J ends, which lost 0 bases and 2 bases, there was a span of 7 bases. The CDR3 sequence is 14 residues long. Germline V gene sequence: CDR1 SGDLS, CDR2 YYNGEE. The chain's CDR3 is CASSVAGTTDTQYF. The DNA of the CDR3 is TGTGCCAGCAGCGTAGCTGGAACCACAGATACGCAGTATTTT.

The V gene is TRBV7-8, the J gene TRBJ2-3; possible D gene TRBD2, 6 bases. V shed 3 bases and J shed 0 bases, with 16 bases lying between them. The V gene's germline CDR1 is SGHVS and CDR2 FQNEAQ. The CDR3 runs to 17 residues. CDR3 amino acids: CASSFGGTGTSTDTQYF. In nucleotides, the CDR3 is TGTGCCAGCAGCTTTGGGGGGACCGGGACTAGCACAGATACGCAGTATTTT.